Presented here are 7 T cell receptor beta chains from one specimen sequenced in a study of cytomegalovirus exposure and HLA in healthy donors. Method: immunoSEQ multiplex PCR; TCRdb's copy keeps in-frame clones and lacks some. The repertoire holds about 130,000 clones, with 70% to 85% as singletons. Specimen: PBMCs. The receptors originated from a young man in good health and CMV-seropositive.

The V call is TRBV11-3, the J call TRBJ2-1; 13 bases are shared with TRBD2. V lost 4 bases and J lost 8; bases outside the gene matches: 8. CDR3 length: 16 residues. Germline lookup yields CDR1 SGHNT and CDR2 YENEEA. CDR3 amino acids: CASSSGTSGKGDEQFF. The CDR3 region has the DNA TGTGCCAGCAGCTCAGGGACTAGCGGGAAAGGAGATGAGCAGTTCTTC.

This clone has more than one count but fewer than ten. The DNA for the CDR3 is TGTGCCAGCTCACCCCAAAGCGGGAGGACCTACAATGAGCAGTTCTTC. Its translation is CASSPQSGRTYNEQFF. The chain links TRBV18 to TRBJ2-1; 9 bases are a match to TRBD2. Unmatched junction bases numbered 5, after V lost 3 bases and J lost 2 bases. CDR1 is KGHSH and CDR2 is LQKENI in the germline V gene. CDR3 length equals 16 residues.

The V call is TRBV18, the J call TRBJ2-2; TRBD2 agrees at 7 bases. This CDR3 has 16 amino acids. Germline lookup yields CDR1 KGHSH and CDR2 LQKENI. Trimming cost V 1 base and J 3 bases; bases outside gene matches: 5. The CDR3 DNA reads TGTGCCAGCTCACCACGAGGGGAGGGTCACACCGGGGAGCTGTTTTTT. This gives the protein CASSPRGEGHTGELFF.

This chain links TRBV7-2 with TRBJ2-5; 8 nucleotides align to TRBD1. CDR3 length equals 15 residues. J gave up 4 bases and V 5 bases, and 9 bases lay outside the gene matches. The germline CDR1 and CDR2 sequences are SGHTA and FQGNSA. CDR3 bases: TGTGCCAGCAGCCCCACATCAGGGGGCGGAGAGACCCAGTACTTC. Translation gives CASSPTSGGGETQYF.

The chain carries TRBV10-1 and TRBJ2-1; a possible D gene is TRBD1 (6 bases). This CDR3 region has 16 residues. Germline loops: CDR1 WNHNN, CDR2 SYGVQD (reference sequence). The germline V and J ends were trimmed by 3 bases and 8 bases, with 20 bases remaining between them. In nucleotides, the CDR3 is TGCGCCAGCAGTGAAATGGGGACCCAGGGGTTGGATGAGCAGTTCTTC. Translation: CASSEMGTQGLDEQFF.

The chain links TRBV6-6 to TRBJ2-5; D is possibly TRBD2 (6 bases). The ends were cut back, 0 bases at V and 5 bases at J, with 10 bases in the middle. Per the germline V gene, CDR1 is MNHNY and CDR2 is SVGAGI (reference sequence). The CDR3 is made up of 14 amino acids. Here the CDR3 reads CASSYSGGTETQYF. CDR3 coding DNA: TGTGCCAGCAGTTACTCTGGGGGGACTGAGACCCAGTACTTC.

This chain joins TRBV7-2 and TRBJ2-7, with D possibly being TRBD1 (5 bases). Germline V gene lookup returns CDR1 SGHTA and CDR2 FQGNSA. This CDR3 spans 15 amino acids. The ends were cut back, 2 bases at V and 3 bases at J, with 14 bases in the middle. Here the CDR3 reads CASSLSPTEFYEQYF. The CDR3 DNA sequence: TGTGCCAGCAGCTTATCTCCGACAGAATTCTACGAGCAGTACTTC.